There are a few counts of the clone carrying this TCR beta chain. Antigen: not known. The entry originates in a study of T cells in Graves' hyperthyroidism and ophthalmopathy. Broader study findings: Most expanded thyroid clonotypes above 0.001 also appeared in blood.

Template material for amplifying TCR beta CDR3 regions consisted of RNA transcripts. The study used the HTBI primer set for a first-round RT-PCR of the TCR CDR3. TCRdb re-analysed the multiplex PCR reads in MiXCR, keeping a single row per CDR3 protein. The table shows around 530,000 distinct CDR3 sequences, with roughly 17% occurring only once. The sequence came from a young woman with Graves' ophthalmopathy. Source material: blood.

In DNA form, the CDR3 reads TGTGCCAGCAGGGCATCTTGGGACGTTGGCTACACCTTC. As protein: CASRASWDVGYTF. The chain recombines TRBV27 with TRBJ1-2, with D maybe TRBD1 (5 bases). Trimming took 6 bases from V and 7 from J, leaving 15 bases between them. CDR3 length: 13 amino acids. Germline V lookup: CDR1 MNHEY, CDR2 SMNVEV (reference sequence).